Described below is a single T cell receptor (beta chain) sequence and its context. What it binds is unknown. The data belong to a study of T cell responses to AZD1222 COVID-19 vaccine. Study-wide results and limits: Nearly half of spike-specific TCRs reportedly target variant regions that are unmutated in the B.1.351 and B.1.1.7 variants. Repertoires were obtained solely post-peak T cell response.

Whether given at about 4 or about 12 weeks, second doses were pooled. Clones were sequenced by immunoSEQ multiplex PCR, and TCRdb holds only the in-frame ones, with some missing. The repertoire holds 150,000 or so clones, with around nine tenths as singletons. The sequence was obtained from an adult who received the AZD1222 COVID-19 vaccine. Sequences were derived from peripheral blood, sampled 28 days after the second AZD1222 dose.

The CDR3 nucleotides read TGTGCCAGCAGCTTAGGACAGGGTCGGGACGAGCAGTACTTC. Its protein is CASSLGQGRDEQYF. V is TRBV5-4 and J is TRBJ2-7, with 8 bases fitting TRBD1. This CDR3 has 14 residues. J gave up 5 bases and V 2 bases, and 6 bases lay outside the gene matches. CDR1 is SGHNT and CDR2 is YYREEE in the germline V gene (reference sequence).